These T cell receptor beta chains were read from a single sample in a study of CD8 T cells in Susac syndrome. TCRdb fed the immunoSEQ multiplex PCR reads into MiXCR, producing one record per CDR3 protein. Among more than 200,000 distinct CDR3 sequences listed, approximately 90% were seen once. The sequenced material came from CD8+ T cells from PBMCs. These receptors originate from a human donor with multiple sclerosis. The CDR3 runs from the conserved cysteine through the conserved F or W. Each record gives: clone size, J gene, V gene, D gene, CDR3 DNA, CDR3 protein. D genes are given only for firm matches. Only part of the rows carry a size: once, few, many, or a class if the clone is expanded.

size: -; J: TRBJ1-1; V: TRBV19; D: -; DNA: TGTGCCAGTAAAGAGGGTCACACTGAAGCTTTCTTT; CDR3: CASKEGHTEAFF
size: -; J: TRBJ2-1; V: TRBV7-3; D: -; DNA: TGTGCCAGCAGCCTTTCCTTCACGGGGAGCTCCTACAATGAGCAGTTCTTC; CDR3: CASSLSFTGSSYNEQFF
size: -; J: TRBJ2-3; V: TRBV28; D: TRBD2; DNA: TGTGCCAGCAGTTGGAGACTAGCGGCCACAGATACGCAGTATTTT; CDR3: CASSWRLAATDTQYF
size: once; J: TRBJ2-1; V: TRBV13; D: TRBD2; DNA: TGTGCCAGCAGCTTAGGCCGGGGGGGGACCTACAATGAGCAGTTCTTC; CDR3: CASSLGRGGTYNEQFF
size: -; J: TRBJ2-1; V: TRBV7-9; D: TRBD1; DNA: TGTGCCAGCAGCGGGGGACAGTACAATGAGCAGTTCTTC; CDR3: CASSGGQYNEQFF
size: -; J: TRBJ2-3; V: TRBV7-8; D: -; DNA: TGTGCCAGCAGCTTATGGGCTAGTTATTCGGCAGATACGCAGTATTTT; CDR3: CASSLWASYSADTQYF
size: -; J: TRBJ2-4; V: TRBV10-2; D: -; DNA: TGCGCCAGCACCCCGGGACTGAAGGATATTCAGTACTTC; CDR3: CASTPGLKDIQYF
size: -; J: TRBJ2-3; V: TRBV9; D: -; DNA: TGTGCCAGCAGCGGAGACCCCAGGAAGCGGAGCACAGATACGCAGTATTTT; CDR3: CASSGDPRKRSTDTQYF
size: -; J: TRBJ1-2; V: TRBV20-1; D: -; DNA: TGCAGTTCGAATGGCTACACCTTC; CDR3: CSSNGYTF
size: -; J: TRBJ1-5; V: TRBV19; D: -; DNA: TGTGCCAGTAGCCGGACGTCCGCGTTCAATCAGCCCCAGCATTTT; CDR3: CASSRTSAFNQPQHF
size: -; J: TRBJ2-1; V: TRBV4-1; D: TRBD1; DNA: TGCGCCAGCAGCTACAGGGACAGCTCGAACAATGAGCAGTTCTTC; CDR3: CASSYRDSSNNEQFF
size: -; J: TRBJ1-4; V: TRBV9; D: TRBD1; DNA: TGTGCCAGCAGCGCCCGAATCGGACAGGGGAATGAAAAACTGTTTTTT; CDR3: CASSARIGQGNEKLFF
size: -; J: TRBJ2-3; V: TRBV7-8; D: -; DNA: TGTGCCAGTGGCGGGGGCACCACAGATACGCAGTATTTT; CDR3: CASGGGTTDTQYF
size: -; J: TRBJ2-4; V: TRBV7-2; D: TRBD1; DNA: TGTGCCAGCAGCTTCAACCGGGACAGGGCCAAAAACATTCAGTACTTC; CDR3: CASSFNRDRAKNIQYF
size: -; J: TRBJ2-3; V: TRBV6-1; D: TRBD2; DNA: TGTGCCAGCAGTCCCAAGTTGGGACTAGCGGCAGATACGCAGTATTTT; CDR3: CASSPKLGLAADTQYF
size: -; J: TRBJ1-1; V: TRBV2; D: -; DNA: TGTGCCAGCAGATACAGCAGCACCATGAACACTGAAGCTTTCTTT; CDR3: CASRYSSTMNTEAFF
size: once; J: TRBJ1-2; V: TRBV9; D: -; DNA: TGTGCCAGCAGCGTAAAGGACTGGGAGGGCTACACCTTC; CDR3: CASSVKDWEGYTF
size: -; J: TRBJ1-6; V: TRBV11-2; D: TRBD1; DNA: TGTGCCAGCAGCTTAGCGTCAACAGGGGAAAGCCTAAATTCACCCCTCCACTTT; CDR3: CASSLASTGESLNSPLHF
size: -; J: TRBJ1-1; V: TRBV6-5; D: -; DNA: TGTGCCAGCAGTTATAGGGTAGGCACTGAAGCTTTCTTT; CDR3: CASSYRVGTEAFF
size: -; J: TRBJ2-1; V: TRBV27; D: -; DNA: TGTGCCAGCCTTACGAGAATGAAGAGCACCTACAATGAGCAGTTCTTC; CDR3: CASLTRMKSTYNEQFF
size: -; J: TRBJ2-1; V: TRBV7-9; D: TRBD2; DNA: TGTGCCAGCAGCCCCGGGGGTCTAGCGGGAGCACACAATGAGCAGTTCTTC; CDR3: CASSPGGLAGAHNEQFF
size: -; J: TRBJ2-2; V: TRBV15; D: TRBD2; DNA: TGTGCCACCACTCCGGGCGGGGGCACCGGGGAGCTGTTTTTT; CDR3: CATTPGGGTGELFF
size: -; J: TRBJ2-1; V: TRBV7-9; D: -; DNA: TGTGCCAGCAGCCCCTGGCGGGAAAGGGAGCAGTTCTTC; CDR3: CASSPWREREQFF
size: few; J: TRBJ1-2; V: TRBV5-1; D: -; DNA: TGCGCCAGCAGCTTAGAGAATTTGGACTATGGCTACACCTTC; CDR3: CASSLENLDYGYTF
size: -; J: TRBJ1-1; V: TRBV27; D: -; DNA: TGTGCCAGCAGCAACAAGGGTTTTGAAGCTTTCTTT; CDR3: CASSNKGFEAFF
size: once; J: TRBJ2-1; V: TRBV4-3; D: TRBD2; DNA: TGCGCCAGCAGCCAAGGGACTAGCAGTGAGCAGTTCTTC; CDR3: CASSQGTSSEQFF
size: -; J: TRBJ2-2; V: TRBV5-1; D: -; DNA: TGCGCCAGCAGCTTGGCCGGACAACCCGGGGACACCGGGGAGCTGTTTTTT; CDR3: CASSLAGQPGDTGELFF
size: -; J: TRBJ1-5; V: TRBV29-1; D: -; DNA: TGCAGCGTTGGGGGCGGAGAGGGCCCTGTCTTCCAGCATTTT; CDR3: CSVGGGEGPVFQHF
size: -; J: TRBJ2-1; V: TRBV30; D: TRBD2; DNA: TGTGCCTGGAAACTAGCGGGGGATGAGCAGTTCTTC; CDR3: CAWKLAGDEQFF
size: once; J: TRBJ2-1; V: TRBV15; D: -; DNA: TGTGCCACCAGCAGAGTTAGGGGGGCCAATGAGCAGTTCTTC; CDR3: CATSRVRGANEQFF
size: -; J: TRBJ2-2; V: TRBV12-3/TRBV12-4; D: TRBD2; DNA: TGTGCCAGCAGTCGAACCGGGACTAGCGGCACCGGGGAGCTGTTTTTT; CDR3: CASSRTGTSGTGELFF
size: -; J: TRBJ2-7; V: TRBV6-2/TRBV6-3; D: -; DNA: TGTGCCAGCAGTACACGACAGGAGACCTACGAGCAGTACTTC; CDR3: CASSTRQETYEQYF
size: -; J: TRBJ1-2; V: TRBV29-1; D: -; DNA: TGCAGCGACCGGGACCCCTATGGCTACACCTTC; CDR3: CSDRDPYGYTF
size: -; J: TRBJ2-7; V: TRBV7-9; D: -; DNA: TGTGCCAGCAGCTTACAGGAGGGTGGGTACGAGCAGTACTTC; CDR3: CASSLQEGGYEQYF
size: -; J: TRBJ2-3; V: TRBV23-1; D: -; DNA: TGCGCCAGCCACACAGATACGCAGTATTTT; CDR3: CASHTDTQYF
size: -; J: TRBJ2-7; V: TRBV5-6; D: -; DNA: TGTGCCAGCAGCTTGGAACATAGCGGTACCTACGAGCAGTACTTC; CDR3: CASSLEHSGTYEQYF